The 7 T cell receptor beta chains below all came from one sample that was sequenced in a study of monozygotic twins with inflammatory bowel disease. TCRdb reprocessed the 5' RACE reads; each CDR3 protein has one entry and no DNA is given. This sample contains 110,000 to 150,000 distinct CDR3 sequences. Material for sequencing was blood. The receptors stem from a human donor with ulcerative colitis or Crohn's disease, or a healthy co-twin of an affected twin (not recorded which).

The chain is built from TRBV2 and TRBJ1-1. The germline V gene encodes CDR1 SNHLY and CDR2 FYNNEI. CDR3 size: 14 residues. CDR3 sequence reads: CASSGHSMNTEAFF.

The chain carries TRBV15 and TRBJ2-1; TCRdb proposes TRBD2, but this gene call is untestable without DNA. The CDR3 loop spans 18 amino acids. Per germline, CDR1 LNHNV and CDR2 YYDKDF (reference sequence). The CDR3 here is CATSRGRWTSGRYNEQFF.

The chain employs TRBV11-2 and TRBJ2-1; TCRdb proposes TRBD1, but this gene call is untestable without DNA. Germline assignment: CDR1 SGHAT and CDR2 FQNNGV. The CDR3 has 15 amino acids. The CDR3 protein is CASSLLPTGETEQFF. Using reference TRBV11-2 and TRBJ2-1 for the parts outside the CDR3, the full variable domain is EAGVAQSPRYKIIEKRQSVAFWCNPISGHATLYWYQQILGQGPKLLIQFQNNGVVDDSQLPKDRFSAERLKGVDSTLKIQPAKLEDSAVYLCASSLLPTGETEQFFGPGTRLTVL.

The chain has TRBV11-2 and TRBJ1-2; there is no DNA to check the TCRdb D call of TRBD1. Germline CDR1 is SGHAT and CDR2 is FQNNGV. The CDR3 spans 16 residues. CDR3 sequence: CASSLETGVLPVGYTF.

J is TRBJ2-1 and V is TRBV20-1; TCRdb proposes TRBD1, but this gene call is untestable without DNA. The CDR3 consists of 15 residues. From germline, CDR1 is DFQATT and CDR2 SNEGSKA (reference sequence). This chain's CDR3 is CSARVLAGGLDEQFF.

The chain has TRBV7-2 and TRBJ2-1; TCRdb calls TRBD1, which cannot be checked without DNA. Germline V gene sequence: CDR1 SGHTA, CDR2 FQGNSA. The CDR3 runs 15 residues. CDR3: CASSYQGSVYNEQFF.

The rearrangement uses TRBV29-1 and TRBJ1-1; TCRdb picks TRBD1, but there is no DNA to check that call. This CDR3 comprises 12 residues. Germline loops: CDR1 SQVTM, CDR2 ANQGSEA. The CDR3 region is CSGGTANTEAFF.